The sequence of this T cell receptor beta chain was determined in a study of T cell repertoires in cytomegalovirus infection. The CDR3 is 16 amino acids. From germline, CDR1 is SGHVS and CDR2 FNYEAQ. In TCRdb, the reads were re-called with MiXCR into one record per CDR3 protein. The table shows roughly 310,000 distinct CDR3 sequences, with under 20% occurring only once. Only a few counts were recorded for this clonotype. The junction differs from germline at one of its ends, possibly a read error. This TCR was sampled from a human donor in good health (CMV status not recorded). Some clones in this sample may be carry-over from other donors' samples. The chain links TRBV7-6 to TRBJ2-3; 12 bases align to TRBD2. Input material: PBMCs. The CDR3 DNA follows: TGTGCTAGCAGCCCCGGGACTAGCGGGTCGTCAGATACGCAGTATTTT. Encoded protein: CASSPGTSGSSDTQYF.